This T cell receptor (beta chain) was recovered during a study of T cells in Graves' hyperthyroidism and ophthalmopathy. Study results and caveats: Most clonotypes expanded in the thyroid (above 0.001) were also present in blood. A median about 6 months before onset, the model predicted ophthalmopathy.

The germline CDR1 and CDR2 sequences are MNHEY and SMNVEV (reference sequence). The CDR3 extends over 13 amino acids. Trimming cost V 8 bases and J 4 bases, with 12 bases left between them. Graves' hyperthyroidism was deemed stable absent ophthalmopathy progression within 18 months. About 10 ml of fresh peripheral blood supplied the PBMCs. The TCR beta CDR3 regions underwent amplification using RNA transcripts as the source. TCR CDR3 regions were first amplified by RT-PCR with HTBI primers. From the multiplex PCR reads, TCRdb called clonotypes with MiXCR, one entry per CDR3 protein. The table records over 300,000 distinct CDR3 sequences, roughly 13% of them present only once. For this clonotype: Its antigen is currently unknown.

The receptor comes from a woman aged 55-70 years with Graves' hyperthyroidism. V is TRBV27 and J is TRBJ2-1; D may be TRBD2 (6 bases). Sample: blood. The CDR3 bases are TGTGCCAGCCGGGCGGAGGGATACAATGAGCAGTTCTTC. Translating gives CASRAEGYNEQFF.